This T cell receptor beta chain was identified in a study of monozygotic twins with inflammatory bowel disease. The template was total RNA from whole blood, with no T cell sorting. Template switching appended UMIs that held a 6-nucleotide sample barcode. TCRdb re-called the 5' RACE reads and shows each CDR3 protein once, DNA omitted. The listing contains about 160,000 distinct CDR3 sequences. Source material: blood. The receptor was isolated from a human donor with ulcerative colitis or Crohn's disease, or a healthy co-twin of an affected twin (not recorded which).

The CDR3 sequence: CASSQDWGRIYEQYF. This chain links TRBV4-1 with TRBJ2-7; absent DNA, TCRdb's TRBD2 call cannot be checked. Germline assignment: CDR1 MGHRA and CDR2 YSYEKL. The CDR3 has 15 amino acids.